This T cell receptor (beta chain) was identified during a study of CD8 T cells in Susac syndrome. The CDR3 runs 12 residues. V was cut by 5 bases and J by 3 bases, with 7 bases left in between. Points from the study as a whole: An acknowledgment was made by the study that its TCR sequencing and HLA analysis involved relatively few individuals.

Sequencing of TCR beta was performed on blood CD8+ and CD4+ T cells. Relapsing-remitting disease, either stable or active, was present in the multiple sclerosis controls, who were treatment-naive patients. The CD8+ and CD4+ T cells were isolated magnetically using a negative isolation approach, whereas the TEMRA cells were enriched by FACS. Random hexamers were used to reverse transcribe 0.5 to 1 ug of RNA. MiXCR was run by TCRdb on the immunoSEQ multiplex PCR reads, yielding one entry per CDR3 protein. The table includes some 450,000 distinct CDR3 sequences, 85% detected once. In its sample, this clonotype was seen a few times. Its antigen remains unknown.

V usage is TRBV12-3 or TRBV12-4 and J usage is TRBJ1-1; D gene unclear. This clonotype was sampled from a human donor with multiple sclerosis. The sequencing sample was made of CD8+ T cells from PBMCs. For the CDR3, the DNA is TGTGCCAGCAGTCTCTCCTACACTGAAGCTTTCTTT. It encodes CASSLSYTEAFF.